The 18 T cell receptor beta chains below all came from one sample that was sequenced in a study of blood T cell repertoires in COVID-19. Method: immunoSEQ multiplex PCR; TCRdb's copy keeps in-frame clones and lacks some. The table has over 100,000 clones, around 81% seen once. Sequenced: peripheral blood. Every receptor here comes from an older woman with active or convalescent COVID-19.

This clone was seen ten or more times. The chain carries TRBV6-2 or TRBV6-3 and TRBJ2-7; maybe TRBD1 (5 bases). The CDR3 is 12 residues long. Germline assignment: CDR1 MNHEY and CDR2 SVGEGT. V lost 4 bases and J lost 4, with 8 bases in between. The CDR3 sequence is CASSLQGYEQYF. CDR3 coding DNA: TGTGCCAGCAGTTTGCAGGGATACGAGCAGTACTTC.

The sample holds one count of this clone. Here the CDR3 DNA reads TGTGCCAGCAGCTCGGACAGTAATGAAAAACTGTTTTTT. Translating it yields CASSSDSNEKLFF. The chain has TRBV7-8 and TRBJ1-4, with D tentatively TRBD1 (6 bases). Deletions cut 4 bases from V and 4 bases from J, with 7 bases between. CDR1 is SGHVS and CDR2 is FQNEAQ in the germline V gene. There are 13 residues in the CDR3. The entire variable domain, with the rest obtained from reference TRBV7-8 and TRBJ1-4, is as follows: GAGVSQSPRYKVAKRGQDVALRCDPISGHVSLFWYQQALGQGPEFLTYFQNEAQLDKSGLPSDRFFAERPEGSVSTLKIQRTQQEDSAVYLCASSSDSNEKLFFGSGTQLSVL.

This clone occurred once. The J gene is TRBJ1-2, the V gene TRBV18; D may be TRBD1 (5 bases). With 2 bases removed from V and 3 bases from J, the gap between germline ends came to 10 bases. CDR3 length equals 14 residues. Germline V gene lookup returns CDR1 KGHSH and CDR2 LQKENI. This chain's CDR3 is CASSPAGEDYGYTF. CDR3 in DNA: TGTGCCAGCTCACCAGCGGGGGAAGACTATGGCTACACCTTC.

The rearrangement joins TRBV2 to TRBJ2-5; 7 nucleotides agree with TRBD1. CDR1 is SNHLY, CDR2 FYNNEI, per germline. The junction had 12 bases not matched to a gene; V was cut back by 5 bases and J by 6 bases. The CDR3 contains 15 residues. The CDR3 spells CASSTNRGGEQTQYF. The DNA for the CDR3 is TGTGCCAGCAGTACTAACAGGGGTGGGGAGCAGACCCAGTACTTC.

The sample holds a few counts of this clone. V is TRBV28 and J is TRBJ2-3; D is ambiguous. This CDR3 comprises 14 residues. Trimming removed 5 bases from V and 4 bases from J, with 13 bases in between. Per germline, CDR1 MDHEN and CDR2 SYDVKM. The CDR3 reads CASSTHLTADTQYF. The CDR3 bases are TGTGCCAGCAGTACACACCTAACAGCAGATACGCAGTATTTT.

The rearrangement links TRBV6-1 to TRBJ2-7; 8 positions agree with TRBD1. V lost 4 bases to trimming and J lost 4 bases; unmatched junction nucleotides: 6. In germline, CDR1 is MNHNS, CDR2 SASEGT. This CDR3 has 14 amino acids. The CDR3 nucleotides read TGTGCCAGCAGTGGAGCAGGGGACAGGTACGAGCAGTACTTC. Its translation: CASSGAGDRYEQYF.

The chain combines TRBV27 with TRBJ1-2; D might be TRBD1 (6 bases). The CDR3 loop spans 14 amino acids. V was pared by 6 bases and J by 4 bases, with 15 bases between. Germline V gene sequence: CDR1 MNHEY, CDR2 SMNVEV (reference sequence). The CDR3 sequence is CASSSTGPSYGYTF. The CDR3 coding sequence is TGTGCCAGCAGCTCTACAGGGCCCTCCTATGGCTACACCTTC.

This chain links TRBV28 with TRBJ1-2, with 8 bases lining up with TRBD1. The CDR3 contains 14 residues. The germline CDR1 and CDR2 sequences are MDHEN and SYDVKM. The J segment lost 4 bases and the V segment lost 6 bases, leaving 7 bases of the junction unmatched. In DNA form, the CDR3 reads TGTGCCAGCAGAGAGGCAGGGGGCGGCTATGGCTACACCTTC. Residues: CASREAGGGYGYTF.

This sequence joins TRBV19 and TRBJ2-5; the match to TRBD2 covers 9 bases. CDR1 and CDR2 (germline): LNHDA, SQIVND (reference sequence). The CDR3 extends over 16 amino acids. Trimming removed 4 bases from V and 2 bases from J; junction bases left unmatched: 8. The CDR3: CASSTPSGGSQETQYF. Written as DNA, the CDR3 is TGTGCCAGTAGTACGCCGAGCGGGGGGTCTCAAGAGACCCAGTACTTC. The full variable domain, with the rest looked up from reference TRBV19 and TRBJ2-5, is DGGITQSPKYLFRKEGQNVTLSCEQNLNHDAMYWYRQDPGQGLRLIYYSQIVNDFQKGDIAEGYSVSREKKESFPLTVTSAQKNPTAFYLCASSTPSGGSQETQYFGPGTRLLVL.

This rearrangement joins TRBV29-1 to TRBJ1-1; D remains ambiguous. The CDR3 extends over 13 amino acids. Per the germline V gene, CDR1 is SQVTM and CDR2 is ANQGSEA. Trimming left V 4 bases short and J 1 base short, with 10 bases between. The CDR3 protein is CSVGVGGNTEAFF. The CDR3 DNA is TGCAGCGTTGGGGTTGGCGGGAACACTGAAGCTTTCTTT. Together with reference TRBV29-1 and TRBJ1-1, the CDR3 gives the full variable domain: SAVISQKPSRDICQRGTSLTIQCQVDSQVTMMFWYRQQPGQSLTLIATANQGSEATYESGFVIDKFPISRPNLTFSTLTVSNMSPEDSSIYLCSVGVGGNTEAFFGQGTRLTVV.

The CDR3 DNA reads TGTGCCAGCAGCAAATGGCGCAGGGAAAAATCTTGCTCCGAGCAGTACGTC. This encodes CASSKWRREKSCSEQYV. This sequence joins TRBV21-1 and TRBJ2-7; TRBD1 is the table's D call, not checked against the DNA. TRBV21-1 counts as a pseudogene. CDR3 length: 17 residues.

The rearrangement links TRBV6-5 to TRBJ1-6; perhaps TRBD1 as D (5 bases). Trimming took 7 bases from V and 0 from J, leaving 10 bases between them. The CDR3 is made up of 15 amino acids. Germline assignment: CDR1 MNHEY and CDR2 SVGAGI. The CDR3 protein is CASTGTNSYNSPLHF. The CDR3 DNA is TGTGCCAGCACCGGGACTAACTCCTATAATTCACCCCTCCACTTT.

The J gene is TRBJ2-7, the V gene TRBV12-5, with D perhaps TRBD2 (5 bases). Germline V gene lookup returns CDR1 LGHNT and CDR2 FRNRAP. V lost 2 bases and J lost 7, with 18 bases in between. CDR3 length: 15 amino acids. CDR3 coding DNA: TGTGCTAGTGGTTTGCCTCCCGGGCTAACGGGGGAGCAGTACGTC. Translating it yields CASGLPPGLTGEQYV.

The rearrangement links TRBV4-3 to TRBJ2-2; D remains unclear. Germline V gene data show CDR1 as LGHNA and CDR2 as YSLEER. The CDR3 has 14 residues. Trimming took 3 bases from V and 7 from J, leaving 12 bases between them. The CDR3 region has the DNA TGCGCCAGCAGCCAGAGTAGGTCAGGCGGGGAGCTGTTTTTT. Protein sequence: CASSQSRSGGELFF.

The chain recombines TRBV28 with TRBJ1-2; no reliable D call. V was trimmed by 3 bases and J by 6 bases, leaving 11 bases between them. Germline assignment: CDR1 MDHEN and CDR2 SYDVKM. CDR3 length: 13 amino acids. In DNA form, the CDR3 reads TGTGCCAGCAGTTTCCAACAGACGAATGGCTACACCTTC. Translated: CASSFQQTNGYTF.

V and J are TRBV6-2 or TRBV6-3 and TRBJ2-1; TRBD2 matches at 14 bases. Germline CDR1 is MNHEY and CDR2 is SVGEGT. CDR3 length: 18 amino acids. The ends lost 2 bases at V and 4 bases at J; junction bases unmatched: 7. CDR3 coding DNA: TGTGCCAGCAGTTACCCGACTAGCGGGAGGGCCAATTACAATGAGCAGTTCTTC. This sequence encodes CASSYPTSGRANYNEQFF.

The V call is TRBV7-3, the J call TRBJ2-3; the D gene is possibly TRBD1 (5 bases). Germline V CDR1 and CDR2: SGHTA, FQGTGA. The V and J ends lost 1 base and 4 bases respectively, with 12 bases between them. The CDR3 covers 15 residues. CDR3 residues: CASSLSGALSDTQYF. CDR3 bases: TGTGCCAGCAGCTTAAGTGGGGCCCTTTCAGATACGCAGTATTTT.

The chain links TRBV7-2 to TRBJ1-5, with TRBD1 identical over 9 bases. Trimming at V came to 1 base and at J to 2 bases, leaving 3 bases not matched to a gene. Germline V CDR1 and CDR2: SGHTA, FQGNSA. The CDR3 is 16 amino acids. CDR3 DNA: TGTGCCAGCAGCTTAGACAGGGGGCAAGGCAATCAGCCCCAGCATTTT. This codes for CASSLDRGQGNQPQHF.